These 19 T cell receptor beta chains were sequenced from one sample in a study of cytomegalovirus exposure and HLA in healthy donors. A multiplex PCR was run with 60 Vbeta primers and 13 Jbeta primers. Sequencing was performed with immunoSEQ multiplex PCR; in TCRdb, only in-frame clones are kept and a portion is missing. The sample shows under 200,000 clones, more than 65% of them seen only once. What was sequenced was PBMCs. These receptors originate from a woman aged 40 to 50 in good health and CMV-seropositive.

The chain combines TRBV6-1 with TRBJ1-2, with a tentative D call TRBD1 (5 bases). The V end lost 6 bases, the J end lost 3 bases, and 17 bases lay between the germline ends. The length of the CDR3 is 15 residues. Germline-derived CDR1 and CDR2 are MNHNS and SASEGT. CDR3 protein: CASRPLGQADYGYTF. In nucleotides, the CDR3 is TGTGCCAGCAGACCCCTGGGGCAGGCCGACTATGGCTACACCTTC.

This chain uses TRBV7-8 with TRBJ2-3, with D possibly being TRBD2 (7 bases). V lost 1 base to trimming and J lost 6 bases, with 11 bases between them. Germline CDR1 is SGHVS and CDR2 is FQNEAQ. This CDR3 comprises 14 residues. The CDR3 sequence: CASSLVGGRDTQYF. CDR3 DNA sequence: TGTGCCAGCAGCTTAGTGGGGGGGCGGGATACGCAGTATTTT.

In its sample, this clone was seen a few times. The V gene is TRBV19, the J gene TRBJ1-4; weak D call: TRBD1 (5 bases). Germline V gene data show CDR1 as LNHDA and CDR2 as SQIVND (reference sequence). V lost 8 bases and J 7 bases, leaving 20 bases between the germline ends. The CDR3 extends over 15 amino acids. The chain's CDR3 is CASGPEGALSEKLFF. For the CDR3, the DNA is TGTGCCAGTGGCCCAGAAGGGGCGCTAAGTGAAAAACTGTTTTTT.

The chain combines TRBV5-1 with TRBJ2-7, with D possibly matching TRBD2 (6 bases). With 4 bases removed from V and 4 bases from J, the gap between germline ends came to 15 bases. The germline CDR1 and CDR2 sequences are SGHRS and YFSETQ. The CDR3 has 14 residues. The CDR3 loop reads CASSIGTEGYEQYF. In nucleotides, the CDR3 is TGCGCCAGCAGCATCGGGACGGAGGGGTACGAGCAGTACTTC.

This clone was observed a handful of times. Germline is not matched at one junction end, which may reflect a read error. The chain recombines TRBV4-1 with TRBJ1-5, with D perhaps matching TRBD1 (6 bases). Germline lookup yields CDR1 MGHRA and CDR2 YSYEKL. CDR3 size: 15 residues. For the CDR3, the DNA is TGCGCCAGCAGCGACCGGGCCAGGGGAATTCAGCCCCAGAATTTT. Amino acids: CASSDRARGIQPQNF.

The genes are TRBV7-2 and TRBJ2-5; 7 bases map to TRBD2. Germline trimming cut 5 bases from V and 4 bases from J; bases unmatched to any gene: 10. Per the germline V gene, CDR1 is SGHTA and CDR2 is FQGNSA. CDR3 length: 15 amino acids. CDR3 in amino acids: CASSQAAGVGETQYF. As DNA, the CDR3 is TGTGCCAGCAGCCAGGCCGCGGGAGTGGGAGAGACCCAGTACTTC. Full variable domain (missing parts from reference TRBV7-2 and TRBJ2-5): GAGVSQSPSNKVTEKGKDVELRCDPISGHTALYWYRQSLGQGLEFLIYFQGNSAPDKSGLPSDRFSAERTGGSVSTLTIQRTQQEDSAVYLCASSQAAGVGETQYFGPGTRLLVL.

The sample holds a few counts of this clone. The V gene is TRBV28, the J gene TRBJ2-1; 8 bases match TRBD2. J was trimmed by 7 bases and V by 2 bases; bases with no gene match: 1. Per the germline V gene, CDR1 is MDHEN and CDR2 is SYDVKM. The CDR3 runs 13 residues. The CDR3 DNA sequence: TGTGCCAGCAGTTTAGGCGGGAGGAATGAGCAGTTCTTC. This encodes CASSLGGRNEQFF.

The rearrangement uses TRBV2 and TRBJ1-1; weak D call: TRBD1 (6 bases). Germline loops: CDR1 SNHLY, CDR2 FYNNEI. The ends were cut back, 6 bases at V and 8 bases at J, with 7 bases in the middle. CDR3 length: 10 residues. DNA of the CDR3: TGTGCCAGCAGGGACAGCGAAGCTTTCTTT. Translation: CASRDSEAFF.

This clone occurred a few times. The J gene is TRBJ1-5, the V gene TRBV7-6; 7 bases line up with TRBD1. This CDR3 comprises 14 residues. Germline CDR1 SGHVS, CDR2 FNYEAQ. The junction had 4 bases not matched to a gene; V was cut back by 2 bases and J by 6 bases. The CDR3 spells CASSLSAGGQPQHF. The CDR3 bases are TGTGCCAGCAGCTTAAGTGCAGGGGGTCAGCCCCAGCATTTT.

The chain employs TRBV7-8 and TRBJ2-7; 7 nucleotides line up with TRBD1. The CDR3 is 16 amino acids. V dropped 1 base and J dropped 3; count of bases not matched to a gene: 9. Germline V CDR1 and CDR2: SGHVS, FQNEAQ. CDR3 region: CASSLGSTGMDYEQYF. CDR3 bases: TGTGCCAGCAGCTTAGGGTCGACAGGGATGGACTACGAGCAGTACTTC.

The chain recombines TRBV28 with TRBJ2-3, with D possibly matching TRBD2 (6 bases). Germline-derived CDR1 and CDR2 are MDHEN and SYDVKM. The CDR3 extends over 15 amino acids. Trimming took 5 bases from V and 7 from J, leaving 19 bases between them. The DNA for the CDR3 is TGTGCCAGCAGTCCCTCTCGCGGGGCGGCCAATACGCAGTATTTT. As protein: CASSPSRGAANTQYF.

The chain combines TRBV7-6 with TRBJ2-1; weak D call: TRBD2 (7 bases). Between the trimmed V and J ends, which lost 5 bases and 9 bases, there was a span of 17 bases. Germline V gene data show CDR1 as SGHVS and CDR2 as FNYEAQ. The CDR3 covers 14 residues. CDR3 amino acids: CASSPGGGQIEQFF. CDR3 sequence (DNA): TGTGCCAGCAGCCCTGGGGGGGGGCAGATTGAGCAGTTCTTC.

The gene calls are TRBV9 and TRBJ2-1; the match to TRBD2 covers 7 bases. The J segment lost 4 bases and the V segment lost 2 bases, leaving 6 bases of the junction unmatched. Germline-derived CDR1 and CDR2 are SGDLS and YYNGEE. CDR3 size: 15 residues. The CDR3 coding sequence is TGTGCCAGCAGCGTGGGCACCGGGGGGTACAATGAGCAGTTCTTC. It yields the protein CASSVGTGGYNEQFF.

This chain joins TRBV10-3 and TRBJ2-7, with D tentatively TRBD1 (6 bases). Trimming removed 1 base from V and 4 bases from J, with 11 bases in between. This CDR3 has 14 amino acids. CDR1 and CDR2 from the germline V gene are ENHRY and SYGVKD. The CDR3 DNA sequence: TGTGCCATCAGTGAGTACTTACAGGGATACGAGCAGTACTTC. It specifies CAISEYLQGYEQYF.

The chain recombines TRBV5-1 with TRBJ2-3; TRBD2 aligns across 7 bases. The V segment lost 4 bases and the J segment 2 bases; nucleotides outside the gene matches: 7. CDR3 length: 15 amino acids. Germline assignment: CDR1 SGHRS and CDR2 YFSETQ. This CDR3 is CASSRGAGDTDTQYF. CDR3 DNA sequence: TGCGCCAGCAGCCGAGGGGCGGGAGACACAGATACGCAGTATTTT.

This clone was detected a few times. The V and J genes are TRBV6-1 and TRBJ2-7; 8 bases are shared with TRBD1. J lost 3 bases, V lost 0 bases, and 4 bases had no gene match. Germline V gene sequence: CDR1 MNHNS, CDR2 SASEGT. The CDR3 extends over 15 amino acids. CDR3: CASSEAGQVGYEQYF. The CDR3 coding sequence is TGTGCCAGCAGTGAAGCGGGACAGGTGGGCTACGAGCAGTACTTC.

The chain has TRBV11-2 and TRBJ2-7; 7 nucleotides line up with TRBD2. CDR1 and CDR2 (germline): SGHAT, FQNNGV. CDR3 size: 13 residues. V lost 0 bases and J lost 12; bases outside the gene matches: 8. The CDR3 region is CASSLDRGLRGYF. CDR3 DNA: TGTGCCAGCAGCTTAGATCGGGGACTAAGAGGGTACTTC.

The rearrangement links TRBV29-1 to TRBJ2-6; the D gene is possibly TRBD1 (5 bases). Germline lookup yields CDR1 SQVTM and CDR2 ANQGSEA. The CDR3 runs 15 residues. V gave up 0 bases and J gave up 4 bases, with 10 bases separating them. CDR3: CSVEDLGLGANVLTF. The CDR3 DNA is TGCAGCGTTGAAGACCTGGGGCTCGGGGCCAACGTCCTGACTTTC.

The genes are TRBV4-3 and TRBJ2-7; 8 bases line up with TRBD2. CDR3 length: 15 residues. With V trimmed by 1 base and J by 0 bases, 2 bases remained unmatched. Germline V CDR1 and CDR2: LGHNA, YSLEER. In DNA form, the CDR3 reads TGCGCCAGCAGCCAAGGACTAGCGAGCTCCTACGAGCAGTACTTC. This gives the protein CASSQGLASSYEQYF.